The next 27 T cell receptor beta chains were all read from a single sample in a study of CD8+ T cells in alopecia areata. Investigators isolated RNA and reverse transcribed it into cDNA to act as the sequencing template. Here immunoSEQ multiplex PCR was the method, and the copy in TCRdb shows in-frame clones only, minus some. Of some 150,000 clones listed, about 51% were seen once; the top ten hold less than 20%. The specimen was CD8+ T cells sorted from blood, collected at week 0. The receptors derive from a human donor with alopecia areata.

CDR3 nucleotide sequence: TGTGCCTGGAGTGTAGGAGGGAAAGATACGCAGTATTTT. This encodes CAWSVGGKDTQYF. V usage is TRBV30 and J usage is TRBJ2-3; possibly TRBD2 for D (6 bases). CDR1 is GTSNPN, CDR2 SVGIG, per germline (reference sequence). Deletions cut 0 bases from V and 5 bases from J, with 9 bases between. This CDR3 region has 13 residues.

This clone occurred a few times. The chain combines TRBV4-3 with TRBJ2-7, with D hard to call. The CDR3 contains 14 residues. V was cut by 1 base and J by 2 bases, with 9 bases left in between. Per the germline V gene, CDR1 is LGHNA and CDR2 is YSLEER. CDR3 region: CASSQVYPTYEQYF. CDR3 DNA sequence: TGCGCCAGCAGCCAAGTTTACCCCACCTACGAGCAGTACTTC.

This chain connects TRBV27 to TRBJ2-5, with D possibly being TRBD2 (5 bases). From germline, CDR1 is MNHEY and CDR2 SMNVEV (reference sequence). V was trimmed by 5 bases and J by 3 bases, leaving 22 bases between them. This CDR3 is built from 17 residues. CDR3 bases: TGTGCCAGCAGTCCCTATCCCCTCCCTACGGAGGAAGAGACCCAGTACTTC. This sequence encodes CASSPYPLPTEEETQYF.

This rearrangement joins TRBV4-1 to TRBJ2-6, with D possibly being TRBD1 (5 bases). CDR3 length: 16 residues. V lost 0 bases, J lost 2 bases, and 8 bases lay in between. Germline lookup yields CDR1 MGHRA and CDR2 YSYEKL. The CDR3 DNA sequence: TGCGCCAGCAGCCAAGACCAAGGGGCTGGGGCCAACGTCCTGACTTTC. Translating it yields CASSQDQGAGANVLTF.

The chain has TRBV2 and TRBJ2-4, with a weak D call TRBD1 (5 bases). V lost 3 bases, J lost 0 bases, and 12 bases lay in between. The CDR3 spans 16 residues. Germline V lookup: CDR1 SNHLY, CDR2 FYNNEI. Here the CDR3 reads CASSEYRTLAKNIQYF. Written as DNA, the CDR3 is TGTGCCAGCAGTGAGTACAGGACCCTAGCCAAAAACATTCAGTACTTC.

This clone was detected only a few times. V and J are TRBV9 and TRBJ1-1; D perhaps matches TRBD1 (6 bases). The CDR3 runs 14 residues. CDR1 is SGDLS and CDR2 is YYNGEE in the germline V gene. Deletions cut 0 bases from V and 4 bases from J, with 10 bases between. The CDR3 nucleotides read TGTGCCAGCAGCGTAGAGGGGGGCGGCACTGAAGCTTTCTTT. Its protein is CASSVEGGGTEAFF.

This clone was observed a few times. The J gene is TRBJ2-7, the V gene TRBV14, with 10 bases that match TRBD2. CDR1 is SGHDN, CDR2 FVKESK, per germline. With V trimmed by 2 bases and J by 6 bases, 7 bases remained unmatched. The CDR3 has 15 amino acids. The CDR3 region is CASSQTTSGYGEQYF. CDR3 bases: TGTGCCAGCAGCCAAACGACTAGCGGGTACGGCGAGCAGTACTTC.

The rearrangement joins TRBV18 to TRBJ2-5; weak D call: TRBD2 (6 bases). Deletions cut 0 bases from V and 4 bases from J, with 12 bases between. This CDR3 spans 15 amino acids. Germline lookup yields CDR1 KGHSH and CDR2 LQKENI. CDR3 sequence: CASSPPETRGETQYF. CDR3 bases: TGTGCCAGCTCACCACCGGAGACTAGAGGAGAGACCCAGTACTTC. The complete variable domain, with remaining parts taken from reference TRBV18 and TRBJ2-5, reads NAGVMQNPRHLVRRRGQEARLRCSPMKGHSHVYWYRQLPEEGLKFMVYLQKENIIDESGMPKERFSAEFPKEGPSILRIQQVVRGDSAAYFCASSPPETRGETQYFGPGTRLLVL.

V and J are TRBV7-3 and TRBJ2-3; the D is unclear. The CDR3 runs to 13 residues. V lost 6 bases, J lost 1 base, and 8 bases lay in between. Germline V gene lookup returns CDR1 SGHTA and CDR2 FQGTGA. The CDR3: CASRRDGTDTQYF. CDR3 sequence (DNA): TGTGCCAGCAGGCGAGACGGCACAGATACGCAGTATTTT.

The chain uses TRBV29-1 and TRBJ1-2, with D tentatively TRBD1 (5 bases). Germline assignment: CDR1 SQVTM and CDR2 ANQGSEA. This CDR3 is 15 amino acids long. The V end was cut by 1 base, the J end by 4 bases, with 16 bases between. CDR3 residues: CSVEVQGEGGYGYTF. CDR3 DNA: TGCAGCGTTGAAGTTCAGGGCGAGGGTGGCTATGGCTACACCTTC.

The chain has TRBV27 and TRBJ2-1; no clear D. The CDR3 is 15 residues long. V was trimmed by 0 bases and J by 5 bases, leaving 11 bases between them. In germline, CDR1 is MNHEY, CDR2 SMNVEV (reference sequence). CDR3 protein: CASSLSADGNNEQFF. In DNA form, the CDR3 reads TGTGCCAGCAGTTTATCGGCCGACGGAAACAATGAGCAGTTCTTC.

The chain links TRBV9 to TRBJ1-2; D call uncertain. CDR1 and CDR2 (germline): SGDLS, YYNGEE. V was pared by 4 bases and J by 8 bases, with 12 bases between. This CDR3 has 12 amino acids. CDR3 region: CASSPNRGGYTF. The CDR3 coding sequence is TGTGCCAGCAGCCCCAACAGAGGGGGCTACACCTTC.

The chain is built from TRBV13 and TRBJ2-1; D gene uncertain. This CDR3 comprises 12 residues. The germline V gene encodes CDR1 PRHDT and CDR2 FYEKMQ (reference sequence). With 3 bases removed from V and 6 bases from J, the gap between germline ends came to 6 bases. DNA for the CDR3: TGTGCCAGCAGCTTTGGTCGCAATGAGCAGTTCTTC. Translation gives CASSFGRNEQFF.

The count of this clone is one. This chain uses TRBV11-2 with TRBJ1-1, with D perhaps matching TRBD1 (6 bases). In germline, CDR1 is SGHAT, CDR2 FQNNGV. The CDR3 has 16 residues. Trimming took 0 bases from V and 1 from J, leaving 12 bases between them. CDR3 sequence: CASSLDSGEGNTEAFF. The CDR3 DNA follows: TGTGCCAGCAGCTTAGATTCAGGGGAGGGGAACACTGAAGCTTTCTTT.

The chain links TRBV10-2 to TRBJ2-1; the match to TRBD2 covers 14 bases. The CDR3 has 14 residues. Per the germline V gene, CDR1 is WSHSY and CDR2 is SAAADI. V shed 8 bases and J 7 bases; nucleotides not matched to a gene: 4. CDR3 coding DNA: TGCGCCAGCTACGGGACTAGCGGGGGAAATGAGCAGTTCTTC. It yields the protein CASYGTSGGNEQFF.

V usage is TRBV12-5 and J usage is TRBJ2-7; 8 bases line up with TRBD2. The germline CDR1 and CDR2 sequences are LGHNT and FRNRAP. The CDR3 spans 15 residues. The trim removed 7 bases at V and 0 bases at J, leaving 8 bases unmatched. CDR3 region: CASAPSGGPSYEQYF. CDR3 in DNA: TGTGCTAGTGCCCCAAGCGGGGGTCCCTCCTACGAGCAGTACTTC.

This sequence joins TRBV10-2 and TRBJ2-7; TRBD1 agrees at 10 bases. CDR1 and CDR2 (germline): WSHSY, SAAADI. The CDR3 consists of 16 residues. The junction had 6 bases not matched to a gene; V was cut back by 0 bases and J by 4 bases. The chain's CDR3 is CASSESLTGGSYEQYF. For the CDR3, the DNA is TGCGCCAGCAGTGAGTCATTGACAGGGGGCTCTTACGAGCAGTACTTC.

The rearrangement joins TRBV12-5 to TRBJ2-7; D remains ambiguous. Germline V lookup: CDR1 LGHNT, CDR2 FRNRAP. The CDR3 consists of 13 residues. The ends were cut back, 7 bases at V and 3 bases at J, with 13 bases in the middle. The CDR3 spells CASDSALGYEQYF. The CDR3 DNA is TGTGCTAGTGATTCAGCCCTGGGCTACGAGCAGTACTTC.

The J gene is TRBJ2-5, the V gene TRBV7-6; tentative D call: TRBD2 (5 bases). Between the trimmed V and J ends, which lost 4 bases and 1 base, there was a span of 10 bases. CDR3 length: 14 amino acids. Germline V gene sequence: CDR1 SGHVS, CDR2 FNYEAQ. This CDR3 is CASSSEDFQETQYF. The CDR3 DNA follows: TGTGCCAGCAGCTCGGAGGACTTCCAAGAGACCCAGTACTTC.

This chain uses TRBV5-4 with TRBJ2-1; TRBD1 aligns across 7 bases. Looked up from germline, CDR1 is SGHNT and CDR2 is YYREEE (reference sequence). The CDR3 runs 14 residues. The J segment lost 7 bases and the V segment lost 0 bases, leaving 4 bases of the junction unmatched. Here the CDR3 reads CASSLVGQRNEQFF. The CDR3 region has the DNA TGTGCCAGCAGCTTGGTGGGACAGCGTAATGAGCAGTTCTTC.

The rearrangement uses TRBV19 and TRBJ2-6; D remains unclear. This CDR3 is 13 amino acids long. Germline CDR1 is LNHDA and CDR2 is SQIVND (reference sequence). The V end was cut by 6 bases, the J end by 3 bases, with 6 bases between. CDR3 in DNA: TGTGCCAGTAGCAACGATGGGGCCAACGTCCTGACTTTC. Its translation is CASSNDGANVLTF.

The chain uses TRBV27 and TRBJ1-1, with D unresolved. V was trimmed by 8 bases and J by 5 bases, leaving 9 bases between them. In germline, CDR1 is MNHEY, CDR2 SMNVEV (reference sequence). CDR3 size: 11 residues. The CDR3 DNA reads TGTGCCAGCTTCTCTGGTACTGAAGCTTTCTTT. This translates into CASFSGTEAFF.

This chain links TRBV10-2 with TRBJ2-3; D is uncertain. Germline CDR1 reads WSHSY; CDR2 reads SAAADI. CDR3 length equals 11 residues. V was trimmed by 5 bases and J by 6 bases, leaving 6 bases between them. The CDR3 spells CASSQWDTQYF. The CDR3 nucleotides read TGCGCCAGCAGTCAGTGGGATACGCAGTATTTT.

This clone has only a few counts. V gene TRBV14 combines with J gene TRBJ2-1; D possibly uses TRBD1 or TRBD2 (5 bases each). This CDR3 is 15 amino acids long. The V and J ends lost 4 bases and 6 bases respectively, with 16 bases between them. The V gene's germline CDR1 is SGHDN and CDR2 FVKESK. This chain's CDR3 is CASSPSSLGPNEQFF. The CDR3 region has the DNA TGTGCCAGCAGCCCCTCGTCCCTGGGACCCAATGAGCAGTTCTTC.

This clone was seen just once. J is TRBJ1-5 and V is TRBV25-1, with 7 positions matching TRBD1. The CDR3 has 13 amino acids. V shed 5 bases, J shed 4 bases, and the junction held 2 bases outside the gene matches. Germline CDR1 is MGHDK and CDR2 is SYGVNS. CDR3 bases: TGTGCCAGCAGTTTACAGGGGAATCAGCCCCAGCATTTT. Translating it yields CASSLQGNQPQHF.

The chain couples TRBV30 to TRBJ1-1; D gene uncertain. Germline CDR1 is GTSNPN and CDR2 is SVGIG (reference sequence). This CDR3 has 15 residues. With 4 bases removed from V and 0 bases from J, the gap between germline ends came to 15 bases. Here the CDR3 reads CAWTPEVSMNTEAFF. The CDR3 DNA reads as TGTGCCTGGACTCCCGAGGTCTCTATGAACACTGAAGCTTTCTTT.

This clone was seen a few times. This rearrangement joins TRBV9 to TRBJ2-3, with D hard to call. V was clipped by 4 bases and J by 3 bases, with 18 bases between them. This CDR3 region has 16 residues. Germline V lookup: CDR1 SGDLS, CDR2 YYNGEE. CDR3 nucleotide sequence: TGTGCCAGCAGCTCACGACCAACGACTGGGACAGATACGCAGTATTTT. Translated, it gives CASSSRPTTGTDTQYF.